This T cell receptor beta chain was captured by sequencing in a study of regulatory T cells in long-lasting Graves disease (dated by TCRdb to the early 2020s). General notes on the study: Antithyroid drugs had been taken for less than 3 months by newly diagnosed Graves' disease patients. A total of roughly 33 samples underwent TCR sequencing: about 13 from persistent and roughly 20 from newly diagnosed Graves' disease patients. Patients with persistent Graves' disease were compared with patients with newly diagnosed Graves' disease using TCR sequencing and RNA sequencing of peripheral blood. The study was conducted in China and was registered as a clinical trial. On the study overall, not on this receptor specifically: The small sample size was acknowledged by the authors as a limitation that may reduce accuracy. A larger number of public clonotypes was shared among persistent patients (2,741) than among newly diagnosed patients (more than 850). Compared with newly diagnosed patients, persistent Graves' disease patients had lower TCR Shannon entropy and fewer highly expanded clones, which suggests clonal expansion. Because the primary lesion, thyroid tissue, could not be accessed, the study looked at peripheral blood alone. Sequencing and analysis were restricted to the TCR beta chain.

This clonotype was recorded at least ten times. Its antigen has not been determined. Base qualities are not recorded, but no much larger clone differs from it by a single base. Library prep was done by multiplex PCR. TCRdb shows the sequencer as Illumina HiSeq 4000. iRepertoire HTBI primers and Arm-PCR amplification of CDR3 regions were used to construct TCR beta libraries. Gel purification was performed on PCR products prior to sequencing. On the study's bioinformatics: Gene usage analysis of CDR3 amino acid clonotypes relied on the 62 TRBV and 13 to 15 TRBJ segments identified across samples. COPE and FqMerger were used to merge filtered high-quality paired reads into contigs. Contigs were aligned with BLAST to IMGT TRBV, TRBD and TRBJ reference genes, and CDR3 was defined per IMGT. Highly expanded clones were defined as clonotypes with a frequency above 0.1%. Repertoire diversity was measured by Shannon entropy, and V-J evenness by the Gini coefficient. Public clonotypes were defined as clonotypes shared by more than one individual. TCRdb reprocessing: public reads trimmed at Q25 with fastp, clones called with MiXCR, in-frame beta chains kept. Rows are unified per CDR3 protein, each entry keeping the most common DNA and genes. The V and J calls come from TCRdb's annotation, not from the publication. Within this sample are some 220,000 distinct CDR3 sequences, with approximately 18% of them counted one time only. The ten largest clones add up to approximately 12% of the sample.

In the paper's terms, the time point label means: newly diagnosed GD, antithyroid drugs for less than 3 months. For both TCR sequencing and RNA sequencing, RNA was extracted from PBMCs using TRIzol. Graves' disease was diagnosed according to American Thyroid Association guidelines. Patients for the study were recruited at an endocrinology department in Xi'an, China. Each patient gave approximately 9.7 milliliters of peripheral blood, collected in an EDTA anticoagulant tube. PBMCs were isolated by Ficoll Paque Plus density gradient separation without further T cell sorting. An Agilent 2100 Bioanalyzer and agarose gel were used to check RNA quality, while a NanoDrop 2000 measured RNA concentration. The same data also contributed to another study, on T cells in Graves' hyperthyroidism and ophthalmopathy. As the second study states: Graves' hyperthyroidism was defined as stable when no progression to ophthalmopathy occurred over 18 months of follow-up. Hyperthyroidism patients were newly diagnosed, had a disease duration of under 2 months, and were aged 18 to 65 years. Any patient with an uncontrolled infection, another autoimmune disease, pregnancy or lactation was excluded. Diagnoses were established on the basis of clinical symptoms, serum thyroxine and TRAb, thyroid ultrasound, and orbital computed tomography. A first-round RT-PCR of the TCR CDR3 used the HTBI primer set with the Qiagen OneStep RT-PCR kit. Blood samples also contained most of the expanded thyroid clonotypes (frequency above 0.001), which suggests that blood repertoires may reflect thyroid immune responses. A model built on a 13 V-J signature distinguished ophthalmopathy from stable hyperthyroidism, reaching over 85% sensitivity and approximately 83% specificity in cross-validation and 80%/75% in testing. During validation, the model predicted progression to ophthalmopathy a median of approximately 7 months ahead of onset, with almost 71% sensitivity and roughly 75% specificity. To identify TCR V-J signatures that set the groups apart, the researchers used a discovery cohort of 100 patients, made up of 40 to 45 with Graves' ophthalmopathy and about 55 with stable Graves' hyperthyroidism. An independent validation cohort of around 20 hyperthyroidism patients and approximately 15 patients who later progressed to ophthalmopathy tested prospective prediction of ophthalmopathy. The approximately 90 discovery patients were divided at random into training and test sets in a 7:3 ratio. In addition, the study compared T-cell repertoires in thyroid tissue and in blood from roughly 6 Graves' hyperthyroidism patients. Once sampling was done, hyperthyroidism patients were given methimazole at a starting dose of 30 mg daily, whereas ophthalmopathy patients were given high-dose intravenous methylprednisolone. The libraries were constructed in a second round of multiplex PCR and then size-selected and purified. Libraries were sequenced paired-end with 100 bp reads on an Illumina HiSeq2000. Raw data were processed with SOAPnuke, discarding reads with adapters, uncalled bases, mean Phred below 15, or no exact constant-primer or identifier match. High-quality paired reads were merged with COPE v1.2.5, and unique nucleotide sequences were defined as clonotypes. MiTCR v1.1 was used to align clonotypes to the IMGT TRBV, TRBD and TRBJ reference segments. The analysis was restricted to V-J combinations with a frequency above 0.0001, which together covered just over 98% of the repertoires. The TCS score was defined as the ratio of F50 (clonal expansion) to E x V (chaos), calculated using BLOSUM62-based TCRdist between CDR3 peptides within each V-J. Welch's t-statistics and random forest reduced just over 500 V-J features to some 14, which were used in a naive Bayes classifier (R e1071). No statistical method was used to set the sample size in advance, and investigators knew the group allocation. The paper describes TCR Vbeta CDR3 sequencing of more than 120 peripheral blood samples, made up of 40 to 45 ophthalmopathy patients, more than 70 hyperthyroidism patients and 17 progressor patients.

The source of this sequence is a woman in her thirties with Graves disease. Donor details come from another sample of the same person, matched by shared clones. Specimen: peripheral blood mononuclear cells (PBMCs), collected at new diagnosis, from a patient treated with antithyroid drugs.

In nucleotides, the sequence is TGTGCCAGGCCTACTAGCGACCCGTACGAGCAGTACTTC. Translation gives CARPTSDPYEQYF. The chain uses TRBV6-2 or TRBV6-3 and TRBJ2-7, with TRBD2 identical over 7 junction bases. Counted from cysteine to phenylalanine, this CDR3 has 13 amino acids. The retained sequence is limited to the CDR3, 39 bases, with the frame set at the first base. From a lookup of the germline V gene, CDR1 and CDR2 are MNHEY and SVGEGT. Ends trimmed: V by 9 bases, J by 4 bases; bases unmatched to a gene: 9.